A selection of T cell receptor beta chains follows, all from one sample in a study of cytomegalovirus exposure and HLA in healthy donors. The protocol was immunoSEQ multiplex PCR, while the TCRdb copy is restricted to in-frame clones and leaves out a portion. The sample consists of roughly 150,000 clones, roughly 82% of them appearing once. Sequenced material: PBMCs. All receptors derive from a woman between 50 and 59 years old in good health and CMV-seropositive. Both conserved end residues are part of each CDR3. Fields, in order: J gene, clone size, D gene, V gene, CDR3 length, CDR3 DNA, CDR3 protein. D genes are given only for firm matches. Size is omitted from some rows. Given values are once, few, many or a class for expanded clones.

>TRBJ1-1|-|-|TRBV5-4|11
TGTGCCACCGCGGAGAACACTGAAGCTTTCTTT
CATAENTEAFF
>TRBJ1-2|few|-|TRBV20-1|8
TGCAGTGCTAGTAGCTACACCTTC
CSASSYTF
>TRBJ1-1|-|-|TRBV5-1|14
TGCGCCAGCAGCTTGCCGGGGCTCGGGAGTGAAGCTTTCTTT
CASSLPGLGSEAFF
>TRBJ2-7|-|-|TRBV7-9|12
TGTGCCAGCAGCCAAGACAGACGGGAGCAGTACTTC
CASSQDRREQYF
>TRBJ1-3|-|-|TRBV20-1|11
TGCAGTGCCCACGGTGGAAACACCATATATTTT
CSAHGGNTIYF
>TRBJ1-1|-|TRBD1|TRBV29-1|12
TGCAGCGCTGGACAGGGAGTCGCTGAAGCTTTCTTT
CSAGQGVAEAFF
>TRBJ2-7|once|-|TRBV19|14
TGTGCCAGTAGTATTTCGGGGTCCTCCTACGAGCAGTACTTC
CASSISGSSYEQYF
>TRBJ1-1|-|-|TRBV6-5|15
TGTGCCAGCAGTTACTCGCCAGGGTTGGGCACTGAAGCTTTCTTT
CASSYSPGLGTEAFF
>TRBJ2-3|-|TRBD2|TRBV30|14
TGTGCCTGGAGTCTTGGGGGGGGCACAGATACGCAGTATTTT
CAWSLGGGTDTQYF
>TRBJ1-5|-|-|TRBV5-1|14
TGCGCCAGCAGCCCGGAGGGTACCAATCAGCCCCAGCATTTT
CASSPEGTNQPQHF
>TRBJ2-3|-|-|TRBV5-1|14
TGCGCCAGCAGCTTGGGGCCTAGCACAGATACGCAGTATTTT
CASSLGPSTDTQYF
>TRBJ1-3|few|-|TRBV5-3|14
TGTGCCAGAAGCCAGGACAAACCCCGAAACACCATATATTTT
CARSQDKPRNTIYF
>TRBJ2-1|few|-|TRBV6-5|15
TGTGCCAGCAGTTACCAGGGTGGGACCTACAATGAGCAGTTCTTC
CASSYQGGTYNEQFF
>TRBJ1-6|-|-|TRBV4-3|14
TGCGCCAGCAGCCAAGACCCGGTCGGTTCACCCCTCCACTTT
CASSQDPVGSPLHF
>TRBJ1-1|-|-|TRBV7-6|16
TGTGCCAGCAGCTTAGGTTTGGCCCGGGGAGACACTGAAGCTTTCTTT
CASSLGLARGDTEAFF
>TRBJ1-2|once|-|TRBV6-4|13
TGTGCCAGCAGTGTACAGGGAGACTATGGCTACACCTTC
CASSVQGDYGYTF
>TRBJ2-1|-|TRBD2|TRBV7-6|15
TGTGCCAGCAGCGTAGCGGGGGGGACGTACAATGAGCAGTTCTTC
CASSVAGGTYNEQFF
>TRBJ1-2|-|TRBD1|TRBV30|13
TGTGCCTGGGACAGGGGCAAATTCGGAGGCTACACCTTC
CAWDRGKFGGYTF
>TRBJ1-2|-|-|TRBV11-2|16
TGTGCCAGCAGCCTTGCCCGGGACACCGCTAACTATGGCTACACCTTC
CASSLARDTANYGYTF
>TRBJ2-1|once|TRBD1|TRBV28|17
TGTGCCAGCAGCCTAGACAGGGTTCGGAGCTCCTACAATGAGCAGTTCTTC
CASSLDRVRSSYNEQFF
>TRBJ2-3|few|TRBD1|TRBV5-4|15
TGTGCCAGCAGCTCCGCCAAGGGGGCAGCAGATACGCAGTATTTT
CASSSAKGAADTQYF
>TRBJ2-1|-|TRBD2|TRBV5-1|16
TGCGCCAGCAGCTTGGGGGGGACTAGCGGGGGCAATGAGCAGTTCTTC
CASSLGGTSGGNEQFF
>TRBJ2-7|-|TRBD1|TRBV2|15
TGTGCCAGCAGATTACAGGGGGGAAGCTCCTACGAGCAGTACTTC
CASRLQGGSSYEQYF
>TRBJ2-7|-|TRBD2|TRBV4-2|14
TGTGCCAGCAGCCTTGGACTAGCGGAGTACGAGCAGTACTTC
CASSLGLAEYEQYF
>TRBJ2-7|-|TRBD1|TRBV2|15
TGTGCCAGCAGTGAAGCGCAGGGGGCCGCCTACGAGCAGTACTTC
CASSEAQGAAYEQYF
>TRBJ1-1|-|-|TRBV19|14
TGTGCCAGTAAGACCGCGGCTATGAACACTGAAGCTTTCTTT
CASKTAAMNTEAFF
>TRBJ2-1|-|-|TRBV7-9|12
TGTTCCAGCAGCATCGCTCGAGATGAGCAGTTCTTC
CSSSIARDEQFF
>TRBJ2-2|-|TRBD1|TRBV9|16
TGTGCCAGCAGCGTAGCTACAGGGGGCGGGAACGGGGAGCTGTTTTTT
CASSVATGGGNGELFF
>TRBJ2-3|-|TRBD2|TRBV6-5|15
TGTGCCAGCAGCCAGCGGGGGGAGCGCACAGATACGCAGTATTTT
CASSQRGERTDTQYF
>TRBJ1-2|-|TRBD1|TRBV2|15
TGTGCCAGCAGCCAATACAGGGGGGGTAACTATGGCTACACCTTC
CASSQYRGGNYGYTF
>TRBJ2-6|once|TRBD2|TRBV25-1|15
TGTGCCAGCAGAGCGGGGGTGGCTGGGGCCAACGTCCTGACTTTC
CASRAGVAGANVLTF
>TRBJ1-2|-|-|TRBV9|12
TGTGCCAGCAGCATGCAGGGATGGGGCTACACCTTC
CASSMQGWGYTF
>TRBJ2-1|-|-|TRBV19|15
TGTGCCAGTAGTAGGGCCGGATCCGCAGGGAATGAGCAGTTCTTC
CASSRAGSAGNEQFF
>TRBJ2-7|-|TRBD2|TRBV4-1|16
TGCGCCAGCAGCCCGTCGGGACTAGCGGGAGGCTACGAGCAGTACTTC
CASSPSGLAGGYEQYF
>TRBJ2-3|-|-|TRBV27|13
TGTGCCAGCCTTGACTGGTACACAGATACGCAGTATTTT
CASLDWYTDTQYF
>TRBJ1-1|-|-|TRBV13|12
TGTGCCAGCAGCTTGGGGAGAACTGAAGCTTTCTTT
CASSLGRTEAFF
>TRBJ2-2|few|TRBD2|TRBV11-3|18
TGTGCCAGCAGCTTCGGTCTAGCGGGGGTGATGAACACCGGGGAGCTGTTTTTT
CASSFGLAGVMNTGELFF
>TRBJ2-1|-|TRBD1|TRBV30|14
TGTGCCTGGAGTGTACACAGGGGGCAGGTGAAGCAGTTCTTC
CAWSVHRGQVKQFF
>TRBJ1-1|-|TRBD1|TRBV6-5|12
TGTGCCAGCACCCCCTGGCAGGGGGCGTCTTTCTTT
CASTPWQGASFF
>TRBJ2-4|-|TRBD2|TRBV7-8|16
TGTGCCAGCAGCCCGGGACTAGCGGGGGGCTCAATGAATCTCTACTTC
CASSPGLAGGSMNLYF
>TRBJ2-7|-|-|TRBV5-4|15
TGTGCCAGCAGCGTAGCAGGGGGGTCCGCCTACGAGCAGTACTTC
CASSVAGGSAYEQYF
>TRBJ1-1|few|TRBD1|TRBV29-1|13
TGCAGCGTTAGGGGACAGGTGAACACTGAAGCTTTCTTT
CSVRGQVNTEAFF
>TRBJ2-1|-|-|TRBV7-2|15
TGTGCCAGCAGCTCTGTCAGGGGACCTTACAATGAGCAGTTCTTC
CASSSVRGPYNEQFF
>TRBJ2-7|-|TRBD2|TRBV12-5|14
TGTGCTAGTGGTTTAGCCCAGCGGGGGGGCGAGCAGTACTTC
CASGLAQRGGEQYF
>TRBJ1-6|-|-|TRBV7-2|17
TGTGCCAGCAGCTTAAATGTGCGGAGCTCCTATAATTCACCCCTCCACTTT
CASSLNVRSSYNSPLHF
>TRBJ2-1|few|-|TRBV27|16
TGTGCCAGCAGTTTGGGACAGTTGACTAGGGGTAATGAGCAGTTCTTC
CASSLGQLTRGNEQFF
>TRBJ1-3|few|TRBD1|TRBV7-9|15
TGTGCCAGCAGCTTTGGGACAGTAACTGGAAACACCATATATTTT
CASSFGTVTGNTIYF
>TRBJ1-2|-|TRBD1|TRBV6-5|13
TGTGCCAGCAGGGGGACAGTACTTTATGGCTACACCTTC
CASRGTVLYGYTF
>TRBJ2-7|few|TRBD2|TRBV4-3|14
TGCGCCAGCAGCCAAGATCGGACTAGCGGGGAGCAGTACTTC
CASSQDRTSGEQYF
>TRBJ2-1|-|TRBD2|TRBV7-6|15
TGTGCCAGCAGCTTTGGCGGGGGGCCATTCAATGAGCAGTTCTTC
CASSFGGGPFNEQFF
>TRBJ2-2|-|TRBD1|TRBV29-1|15
TGCAGCGTTGCGCCCGGACAGGGGTACACCGGGGAGCTGTTTTTT
CSVAPGQGYTGELFF
>TRBJ2-2|-|TRBD2|TRBV6-4|14
TGTGCCAGCAGTGGACTAGCGGGGGCCGGGGAGCTGTTTTTT
CASSGLAGAGELFF
>TRBJ2-1|once|-|TRBV6-1|12
TGTGCCAGCAGTCTACCCCCCGTGGAGCAGTTCTTC
CASSLPPVEQFF